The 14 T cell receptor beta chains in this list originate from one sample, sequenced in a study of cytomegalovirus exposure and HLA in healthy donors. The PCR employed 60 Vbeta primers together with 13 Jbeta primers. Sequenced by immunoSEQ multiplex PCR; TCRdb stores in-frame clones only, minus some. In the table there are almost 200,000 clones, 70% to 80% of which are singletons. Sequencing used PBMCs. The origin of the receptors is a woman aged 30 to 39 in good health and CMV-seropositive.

Here the CDR3 DNA reads TGCGCCAGCAGGACAGGGGTAAACGAAAAACTGTTTTTT. Encoded protein: CASRTGVNEKLFF. The rearrangement joins TRBV5-1 to TRBJ1-4; 8 positions agree with TRBD1. Looked up from germline, CDR1 is SGHRS and CDR2 is YFSETQ. The CDR3 sequence is 13 residues long. The junction had 5 bases not matched to a gene; V was cut back by 5 bases and J by 8 bases.

CDR3 DNA: TGTGCCAGCAGCTCCCGTTTGGTAGCGGGAGTCGGGGAGCAGTACTTC. Its protein product is CASSSRLVAGVGEQYF. The chain uses TRBV7-9 and TRBJ2-7; 9 nucleotides line up with TRBD2. Germline V CDR1 and CDR2: SEHNR, FQNEAQ (reference sequence). The CDR3 length is 16 residues. The V gene end was trimmed by 4 bases and the J gene end by 7 bases; junction bases not matched to a gene: 14.

The CDR3 here is CASSYGTGVYGYTF. The CDR3 DNA follows: TGTGCCAGCAGTTACGGGACAGGGGTCTATGGCTACACCTTC. This chain joins TRBV6-5 and TRBJ1-2; 10 bases agree with TRBD1. CDR3 length: 14 amino acids. Germline V gene data show CDR1 as MNHEY and CDR2 as SVGAGI. J lost 4 bases, V lost 2 bases, and 1 base had no gene match.

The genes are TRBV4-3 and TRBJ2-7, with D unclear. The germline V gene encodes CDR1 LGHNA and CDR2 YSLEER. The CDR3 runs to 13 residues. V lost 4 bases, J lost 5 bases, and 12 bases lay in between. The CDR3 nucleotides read TGCGCCAGCAGCCTCTCAGTTGTGGACGAGCAGTACTTC. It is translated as CASSLSVVDEQYF.

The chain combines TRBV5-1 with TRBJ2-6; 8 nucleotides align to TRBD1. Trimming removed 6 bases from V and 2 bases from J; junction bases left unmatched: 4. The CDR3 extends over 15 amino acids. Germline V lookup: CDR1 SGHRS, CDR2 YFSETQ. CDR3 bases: TGCGCCAGCACCGAGGACAGGGCTGGGGCCAACGTCCTGACTTTC. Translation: CASTEDRAGANVLTF.

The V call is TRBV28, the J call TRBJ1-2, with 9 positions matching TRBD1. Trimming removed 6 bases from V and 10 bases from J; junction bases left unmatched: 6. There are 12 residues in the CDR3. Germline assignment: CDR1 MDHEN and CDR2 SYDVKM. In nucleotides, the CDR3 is TGTGCCAGCAGCCGGGACAGGGAATACTACACCTTC. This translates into CASSRDREYYTF.

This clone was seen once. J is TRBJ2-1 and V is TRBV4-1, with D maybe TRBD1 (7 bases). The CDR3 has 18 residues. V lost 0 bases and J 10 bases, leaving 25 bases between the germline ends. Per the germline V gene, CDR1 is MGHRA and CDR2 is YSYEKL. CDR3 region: CASSQDKFVGRGVKEQFF. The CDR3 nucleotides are TGCGCCAGCAGCCAAGATAAGTTCGTCGGCAGGGGGGTTAAGGAGCAGTTCTTC.

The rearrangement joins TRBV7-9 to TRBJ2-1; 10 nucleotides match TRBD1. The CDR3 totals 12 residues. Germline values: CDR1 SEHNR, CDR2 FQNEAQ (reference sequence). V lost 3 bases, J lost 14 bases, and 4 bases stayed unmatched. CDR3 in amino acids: CASSFYGTGEFF. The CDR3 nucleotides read TGTGCCAGCAGCTTTTACGGGACAGGGGAGTTCTTC.

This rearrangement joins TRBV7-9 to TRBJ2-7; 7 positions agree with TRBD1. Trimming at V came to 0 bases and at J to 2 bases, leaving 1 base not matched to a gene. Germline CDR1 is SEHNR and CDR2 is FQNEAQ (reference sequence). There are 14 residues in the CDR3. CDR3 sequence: CASSLAGQPYEQYF. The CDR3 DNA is TGTGCCAGCAGCTTAGCGGGACAGCCCTACGAGCAGTACTTC.

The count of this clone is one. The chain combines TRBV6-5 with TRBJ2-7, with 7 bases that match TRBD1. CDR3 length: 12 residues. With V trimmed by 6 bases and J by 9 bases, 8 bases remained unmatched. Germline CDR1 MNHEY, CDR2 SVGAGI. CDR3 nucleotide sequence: TGTGCCAGCAGGACATTAACAGGGGCGCAGTACTTC. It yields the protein CASRTLTGAQYF.

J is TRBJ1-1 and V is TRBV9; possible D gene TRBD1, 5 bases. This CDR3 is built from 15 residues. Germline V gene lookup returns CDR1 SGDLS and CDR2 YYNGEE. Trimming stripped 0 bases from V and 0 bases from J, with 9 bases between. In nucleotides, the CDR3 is TGTGCCAGCAGCGTAGGTGGAGGGGTGAACACTGAAGCTTTCTTT. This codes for CASSVGGGVNTEAFF.

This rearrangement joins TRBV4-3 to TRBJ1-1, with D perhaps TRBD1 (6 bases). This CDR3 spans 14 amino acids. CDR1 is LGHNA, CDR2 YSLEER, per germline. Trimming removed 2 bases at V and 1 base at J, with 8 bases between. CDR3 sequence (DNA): TGCGCCAGCAGCCAATCGACAGGGAACACTGAAGCTTTCTTT. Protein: CASSQSTGNTEAFF.

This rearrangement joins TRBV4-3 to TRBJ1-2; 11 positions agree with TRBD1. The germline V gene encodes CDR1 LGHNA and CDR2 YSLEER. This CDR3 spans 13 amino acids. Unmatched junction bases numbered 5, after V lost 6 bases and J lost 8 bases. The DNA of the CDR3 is TGCGCCAGCAGTGGACAGGGGGCGCGGGGCTACACCTTC. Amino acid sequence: CASSGQGARGYTF.

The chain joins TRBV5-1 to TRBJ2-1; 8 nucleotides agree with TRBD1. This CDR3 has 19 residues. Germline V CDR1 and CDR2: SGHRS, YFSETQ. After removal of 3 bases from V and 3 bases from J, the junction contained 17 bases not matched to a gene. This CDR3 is CASSSLRLTGADVYNEQFF. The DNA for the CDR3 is TGCGCCAGCAGCTCGTTACGGCTGACAGGGGCCGACGTCTACAATGAGCAGTTCTTC.